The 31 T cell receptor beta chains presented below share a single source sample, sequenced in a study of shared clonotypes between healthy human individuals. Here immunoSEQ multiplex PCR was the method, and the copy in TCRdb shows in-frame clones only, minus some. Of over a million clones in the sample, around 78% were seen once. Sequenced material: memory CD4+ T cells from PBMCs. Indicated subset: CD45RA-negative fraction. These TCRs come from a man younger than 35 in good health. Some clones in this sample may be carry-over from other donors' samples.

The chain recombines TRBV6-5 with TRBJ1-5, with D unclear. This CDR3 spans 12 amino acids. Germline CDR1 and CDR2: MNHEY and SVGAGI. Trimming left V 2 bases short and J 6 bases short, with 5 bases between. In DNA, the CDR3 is TGTGCCAGCAGTTACCTGGGTCAGCCCCAGCATTTT. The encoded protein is CASSYLGQPQHF.

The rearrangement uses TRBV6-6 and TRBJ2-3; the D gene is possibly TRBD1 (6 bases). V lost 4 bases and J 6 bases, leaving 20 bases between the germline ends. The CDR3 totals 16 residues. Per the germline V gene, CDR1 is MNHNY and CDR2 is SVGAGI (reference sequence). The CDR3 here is CASSSWTVGTGDTQYF. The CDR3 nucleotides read TGTGCCAGCAGTTCCTGGACAGTCGGAACGGGGGATACGCAGTATTTT.

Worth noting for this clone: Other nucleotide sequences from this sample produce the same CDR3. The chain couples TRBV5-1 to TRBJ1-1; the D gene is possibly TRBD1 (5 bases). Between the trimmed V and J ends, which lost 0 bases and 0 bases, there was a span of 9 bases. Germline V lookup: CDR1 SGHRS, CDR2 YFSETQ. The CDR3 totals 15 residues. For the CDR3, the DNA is TGCGCCAGCAGCTTGGCAGGGCAGATGAACACTGAAGCTTTCTTT. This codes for CASSLAGQMNTEAFF.

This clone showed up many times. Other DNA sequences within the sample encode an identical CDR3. CDR3 nucleotides: TGTGCCACCAGCAGAGTCCCCGTCTACGAGCAGTACTTC. This codes for CATSRVPVYEQYF. The V call is TRBV15, the J call TRBJ2-7, with D unclear. Trimming pared 1 base from V and 3 bases from J, leaving 7 bases between. Looked up from germline, CDR1 is LNHNV and CDR2 is YYDKDF (reference sequence). The length of the CDR3 is 13 residues.

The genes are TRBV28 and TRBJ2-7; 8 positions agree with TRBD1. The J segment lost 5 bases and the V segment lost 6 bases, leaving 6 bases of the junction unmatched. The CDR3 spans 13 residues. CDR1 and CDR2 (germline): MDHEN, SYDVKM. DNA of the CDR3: TGTGCCAGCAGGGGACAGGTTAGCGACGAGCAGTACTTC. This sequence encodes CASRGQVSDEQYF.

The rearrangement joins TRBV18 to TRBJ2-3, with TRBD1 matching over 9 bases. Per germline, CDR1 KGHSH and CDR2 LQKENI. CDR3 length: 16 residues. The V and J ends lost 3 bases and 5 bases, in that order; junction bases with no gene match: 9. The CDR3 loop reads CASSPTGTGRGDTQYF. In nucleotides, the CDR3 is TGTGCCAGCTCACCCACCGGGACAGGGAGGGGAGATACGCAGTATTTT.

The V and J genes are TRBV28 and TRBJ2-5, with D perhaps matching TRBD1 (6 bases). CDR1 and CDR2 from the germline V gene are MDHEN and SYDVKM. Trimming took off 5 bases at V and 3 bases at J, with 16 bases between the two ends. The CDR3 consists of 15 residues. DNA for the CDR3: TGTGCCAGCAGTAACAGGGTGGTTGGGGAAGAGACCCAGTACTTC. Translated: CASSNRVVGEETQYF.

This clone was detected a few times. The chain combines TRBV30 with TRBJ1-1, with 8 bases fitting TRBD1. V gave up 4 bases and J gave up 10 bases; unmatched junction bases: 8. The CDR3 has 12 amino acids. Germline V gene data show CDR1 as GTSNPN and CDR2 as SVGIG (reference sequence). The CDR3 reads CAWIGQGAGAFF. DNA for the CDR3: TGTGCCTGGATAGGGCAGGGGGCCGGAGCTTTCTTT.

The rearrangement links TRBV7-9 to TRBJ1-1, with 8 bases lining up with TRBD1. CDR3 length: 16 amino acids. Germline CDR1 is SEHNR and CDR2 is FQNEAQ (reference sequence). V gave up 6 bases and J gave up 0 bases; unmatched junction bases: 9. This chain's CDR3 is CASRPPPRGLNTEAFF. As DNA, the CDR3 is TGTGCCAGCAGGCCGCCCCCCAGGGGGCTGAACACTGAAGCTTTCTTT.

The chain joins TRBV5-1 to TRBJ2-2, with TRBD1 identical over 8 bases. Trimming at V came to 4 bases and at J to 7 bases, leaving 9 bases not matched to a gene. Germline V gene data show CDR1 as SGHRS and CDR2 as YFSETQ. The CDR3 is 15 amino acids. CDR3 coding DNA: TGCGCCAGCAGCCAGCAGGCAGGGGGCGACGGGGAGCTGTTTTTT. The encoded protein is CASSQQAGGDGELFF.

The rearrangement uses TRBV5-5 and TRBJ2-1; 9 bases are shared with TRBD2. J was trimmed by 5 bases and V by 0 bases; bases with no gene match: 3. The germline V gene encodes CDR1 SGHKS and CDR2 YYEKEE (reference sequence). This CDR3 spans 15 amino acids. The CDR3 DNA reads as TGTGCCAGCAGCTTGGTTCCTAGCGGGGACAATGAGCAGTTCTTC. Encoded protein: CASSLVPSGDNEQFF.

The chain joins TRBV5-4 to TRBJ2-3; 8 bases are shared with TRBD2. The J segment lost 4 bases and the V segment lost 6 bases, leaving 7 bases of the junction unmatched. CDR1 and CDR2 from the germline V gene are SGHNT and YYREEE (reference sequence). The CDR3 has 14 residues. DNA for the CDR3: TGTGCCAGCACCAACCGGGGGGGTCCAGATACGCAGTATTTT. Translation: CASTNRGGPDTQYF.

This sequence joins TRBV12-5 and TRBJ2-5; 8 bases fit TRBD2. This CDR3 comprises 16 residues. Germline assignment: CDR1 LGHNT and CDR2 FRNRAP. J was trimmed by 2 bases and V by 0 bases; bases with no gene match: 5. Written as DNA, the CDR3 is TGTGCTAGTGGTTTGGTAGTCGGGGGGGGTCAAGAGACCCAGTACTTC. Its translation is CASGLVVGGGQETQYF.

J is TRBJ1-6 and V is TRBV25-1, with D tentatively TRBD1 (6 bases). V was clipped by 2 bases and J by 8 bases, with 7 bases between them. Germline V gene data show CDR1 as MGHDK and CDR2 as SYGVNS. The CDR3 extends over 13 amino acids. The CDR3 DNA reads TGTGCCAGCAGTGAACGGACAGATTCACCCCTCCACTTT. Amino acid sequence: CASSERTDSPLHF.

DNA of the CDR3: TGCGCCAGCAGTCGCCCGGACAGGGGGCTGGCTAATGAAAAACTGTTTTTT. Amino acid sequence: CASSRPDRGLANEKLFF. The chain recombines TRBV4-1 with TRBJ1-4, with TRBD1 matching 11 bases. Trimming cost V 6 bases and J 3 bases; bases outside gene matches: 9. This CDR3 contains 17 residues. Germline CDR1 MGHRA, CDR2 YSYEKL.

CDR3 nucleotides: TGTGCCAGCAGTGATATGGGAGGGGGCCCCAGGCAGCCCCAGCATTTT. Its protein is CASSDMGGGPRQPQHF. V usage is TRBV6-1 and J usage is TRBJ1-5, with 7 bases aligning to TRBD1. Germline CDR1 MNHNS, CDR2 SASEGT. The CDR3 contains 16 residues. J lost 7 bases, V lost 3 bases, and 12 bases had no gene match.

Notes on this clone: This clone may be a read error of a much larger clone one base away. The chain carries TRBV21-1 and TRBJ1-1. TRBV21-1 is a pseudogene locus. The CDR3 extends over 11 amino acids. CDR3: CASSGSTEAFF. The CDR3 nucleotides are TGTGCCAGCAGCGGGTCCACTGAAGCTTTCTTT.

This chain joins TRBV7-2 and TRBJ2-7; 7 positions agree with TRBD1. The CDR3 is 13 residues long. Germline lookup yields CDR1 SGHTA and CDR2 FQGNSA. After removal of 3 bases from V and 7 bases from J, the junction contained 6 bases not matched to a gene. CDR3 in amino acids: CASSFDRVGEQYF. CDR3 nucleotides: TGTGCCAGCAGCTTTGACAGGGTGGGGGAGCAGTACTTC.

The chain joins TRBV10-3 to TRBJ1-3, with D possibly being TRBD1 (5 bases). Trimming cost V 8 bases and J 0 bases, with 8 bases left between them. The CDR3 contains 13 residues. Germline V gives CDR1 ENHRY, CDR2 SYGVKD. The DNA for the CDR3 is TGTGCCATCGGAGGGACCTCTGGAAACACCATATATTTT. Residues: CAIGGTSGNTIYF.

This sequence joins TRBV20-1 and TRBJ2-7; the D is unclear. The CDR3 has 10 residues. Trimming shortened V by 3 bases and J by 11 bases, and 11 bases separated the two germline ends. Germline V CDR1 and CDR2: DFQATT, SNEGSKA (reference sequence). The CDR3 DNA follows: TGCAGTGCTAGTCCGCTAAGGGAGTACTTC. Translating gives CSASPLREYF.

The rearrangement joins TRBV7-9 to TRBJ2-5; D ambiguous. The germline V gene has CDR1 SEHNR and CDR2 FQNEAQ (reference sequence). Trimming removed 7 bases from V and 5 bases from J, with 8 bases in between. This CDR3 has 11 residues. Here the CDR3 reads CASTSSETQYF. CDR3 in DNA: TGTGCCAGCACTTCGTCGGAGACCCAGTACTTC.

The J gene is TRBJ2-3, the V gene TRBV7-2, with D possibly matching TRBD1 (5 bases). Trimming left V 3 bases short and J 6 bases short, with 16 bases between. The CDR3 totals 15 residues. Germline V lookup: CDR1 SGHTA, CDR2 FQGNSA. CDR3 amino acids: CASSFQAGYADTQYF. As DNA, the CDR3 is TGTGCCAGCAGCTTTCAGGCAGGGTATGCGGATACGCAGTATTTT.

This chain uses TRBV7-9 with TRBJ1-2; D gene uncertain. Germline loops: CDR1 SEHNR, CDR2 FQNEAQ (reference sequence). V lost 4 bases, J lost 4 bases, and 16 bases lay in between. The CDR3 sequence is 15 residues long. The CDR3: CASSSSYEGSYGYTF. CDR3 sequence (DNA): TGTGCCAGCAGCTCATCCTATGAGGGAAGCTATGGCTACACCTTC.

The CDR3 coding sequence is TGTGCCAGCCAGGGCAGTTGGGATGAGCAGTTCTTC. Translation: CASQGSWDEQFF. V usage is TRBV6-1 and J usage is TRBJ2-1, with a tentative D call TRBD1 (5 bases). The CDR3 length is 12 residues. Between the trimmed V and J ends, which lost 8 bases and 8 bases, there was a span of 13 bases. Germline V lookup: CDR1 MNHNS, CDR2 SASEGT.

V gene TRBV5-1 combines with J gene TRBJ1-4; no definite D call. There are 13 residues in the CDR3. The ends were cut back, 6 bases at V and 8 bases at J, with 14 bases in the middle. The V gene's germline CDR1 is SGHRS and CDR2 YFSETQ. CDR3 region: CASTRGEGEKLFF. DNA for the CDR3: TGCGCCAGCACCCGGGGAGAAGGGGAAAAACTGTTTTTT.

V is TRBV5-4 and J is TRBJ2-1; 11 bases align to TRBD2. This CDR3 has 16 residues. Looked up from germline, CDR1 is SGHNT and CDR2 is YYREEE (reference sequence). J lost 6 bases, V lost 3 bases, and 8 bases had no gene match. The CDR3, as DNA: TGTGCCAGCAGCTCTGCTCTAGCGGGAGGAGCCAATGAGCAGTTCTTC. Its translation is CASSSALAGGANEQFF.

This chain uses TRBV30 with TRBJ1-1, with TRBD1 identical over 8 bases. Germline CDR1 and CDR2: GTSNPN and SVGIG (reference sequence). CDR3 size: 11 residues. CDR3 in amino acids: CLADRVSGAFF. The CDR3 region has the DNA TGTCTGGCGGACAGGGTATCAGGGGCTTTCTTT.

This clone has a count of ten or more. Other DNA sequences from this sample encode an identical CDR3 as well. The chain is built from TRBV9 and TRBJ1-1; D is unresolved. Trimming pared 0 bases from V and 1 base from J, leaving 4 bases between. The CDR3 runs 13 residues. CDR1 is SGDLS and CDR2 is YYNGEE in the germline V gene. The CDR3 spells CASSVEENTEAFF. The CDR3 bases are TGTGCCAGCAGCGTAGAGGAGAACACTGAAGCTTTCTTT. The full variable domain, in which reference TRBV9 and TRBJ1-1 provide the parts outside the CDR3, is DSGVTQTPKHLITATGQRVTLRCSPRSGDLSVYWYQQSLDQGLQFLIQYYNGEERAKGNILERFSAQQFPDLHSELNLSSLELGDSALYFCASSVEENTEAFFGQGTRLTVV.

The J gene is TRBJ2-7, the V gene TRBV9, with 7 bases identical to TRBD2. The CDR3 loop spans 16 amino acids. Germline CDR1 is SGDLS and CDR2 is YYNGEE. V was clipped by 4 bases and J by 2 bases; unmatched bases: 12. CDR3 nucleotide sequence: TGTGCCAGCAGCCCAGCTCGGGAGGTCAGACCCTACGAGCAGTACTTC. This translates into CASSPAREVRPYEQYF.

CDR3 region: CASSVTGTSGSSGELFF. Here the CDR3 DNA reads TGTGCCAGCAGCGTGACCGGGACTAGCGGGAGTAGCGGGGAGCTGTTTTTT. J is TRBJ2-2 and V is TRBV9; 14 bases agree with TRBD2. The CDR3 contains 17 residues. Trimming took 2 bases from V and 7 from J; bases not matched to a gene: 7. CDR1 SGDLS and CDR2 YYNGEE come from the germline V gene.

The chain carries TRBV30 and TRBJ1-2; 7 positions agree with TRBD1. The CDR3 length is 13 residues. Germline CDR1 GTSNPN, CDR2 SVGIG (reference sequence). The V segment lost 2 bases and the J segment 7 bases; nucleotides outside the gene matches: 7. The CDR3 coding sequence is TGTGCCTGGAGTACATCACAGGGGACTGGCTACACCTTC. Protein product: CAWSTSQGTGYTF. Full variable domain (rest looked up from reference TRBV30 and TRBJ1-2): SQTIHQWPATLVQPVGSPLSLECTVEGTSNPNLYWYRQAAGRGLQLLFYSVGIGQISSEVPQNLSASRPQDRQFILSSKKLLLSDSGFYLCAWSTSQGTGYTFGSGTRLTVV.